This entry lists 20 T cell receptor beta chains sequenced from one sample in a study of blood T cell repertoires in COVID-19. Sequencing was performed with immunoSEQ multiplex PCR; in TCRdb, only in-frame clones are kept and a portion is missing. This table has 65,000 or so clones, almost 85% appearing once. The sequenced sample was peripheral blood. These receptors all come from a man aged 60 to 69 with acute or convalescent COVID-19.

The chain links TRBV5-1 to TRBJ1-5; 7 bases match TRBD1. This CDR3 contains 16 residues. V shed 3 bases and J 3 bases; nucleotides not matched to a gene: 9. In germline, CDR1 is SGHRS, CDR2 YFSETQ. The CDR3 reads CASSWGIGQANQPQHF. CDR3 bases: TGCGCCAGCAGCTGGGGAATAGGACAGGCCAATCAGCCCCAGCATTTT. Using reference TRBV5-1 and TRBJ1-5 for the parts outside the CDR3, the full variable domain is KAGVTQTPRYLIKTRGQQVTLSCSPISGHRSVSWYQQTPGQGLQFLFEYFSETQRNKGNFPGRFSGRQFSNSRSEMNVSTLELGDSALYLCASSWGIGQANQPQHFGDGTRLSIL.

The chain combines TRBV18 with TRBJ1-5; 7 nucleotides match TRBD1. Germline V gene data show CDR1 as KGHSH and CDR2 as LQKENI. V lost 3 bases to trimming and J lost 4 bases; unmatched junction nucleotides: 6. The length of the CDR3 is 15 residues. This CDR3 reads CASSPRQGTNQPQHF. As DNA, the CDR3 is TGTGCCAGCTCACCGCGACAGGGCACTAATCAGCCCCAGCATTTT.

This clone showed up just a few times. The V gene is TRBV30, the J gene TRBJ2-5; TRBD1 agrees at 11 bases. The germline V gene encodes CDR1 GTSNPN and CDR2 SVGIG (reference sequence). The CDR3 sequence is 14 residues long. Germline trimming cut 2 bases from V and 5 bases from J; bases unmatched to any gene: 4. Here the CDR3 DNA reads TGTGCCTGGAGTCGGACAGGGGGCTTGGAGACCCAGTACTTC. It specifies CAWSRTGGLETQYF.

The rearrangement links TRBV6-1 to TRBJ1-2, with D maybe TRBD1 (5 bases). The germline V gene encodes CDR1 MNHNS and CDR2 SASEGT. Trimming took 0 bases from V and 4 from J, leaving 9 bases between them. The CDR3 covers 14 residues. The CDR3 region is CASSEAYRLYGYTF. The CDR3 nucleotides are TGTGCCAGCAGTGAAGCCTACAGGCTCTATGGCTACACCTTC.

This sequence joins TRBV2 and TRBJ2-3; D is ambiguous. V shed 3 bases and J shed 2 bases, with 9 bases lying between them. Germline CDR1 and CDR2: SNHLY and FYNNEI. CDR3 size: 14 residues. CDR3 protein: CASSDYGFTDTQYF. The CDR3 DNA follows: TGTGCCAGCAGTGACTACGGGTTCACAGATACGCAGTATTTT.

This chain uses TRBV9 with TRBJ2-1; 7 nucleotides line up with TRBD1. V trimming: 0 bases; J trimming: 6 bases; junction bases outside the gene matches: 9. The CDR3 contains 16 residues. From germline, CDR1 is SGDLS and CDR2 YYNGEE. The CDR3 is CASSVAGGRTGNEQFF. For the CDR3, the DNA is TGTGCCAGCAGCGTAGCTGGTGGCAGGACAGGCAATGAGCAGTTCTTC.

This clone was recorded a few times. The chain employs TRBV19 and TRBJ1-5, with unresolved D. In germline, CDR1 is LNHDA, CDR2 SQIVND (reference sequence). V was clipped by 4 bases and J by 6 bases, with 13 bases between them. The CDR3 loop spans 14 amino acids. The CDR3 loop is CASSTYSRGQPQHF. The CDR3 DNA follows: TGTGCCAGTAGTACGTACAGTCGTGGTCAGCCCCAGCATTTT.

This CDR3 reads CASTRGQNTEAFF. The CDR3 region has the DNA TGTGCCAGTACCAGGGGGCAGAACACTGAAGCTTTCTTT. This chain uses TRBV19 with TRBJ1-1; 8 bases are a match to TRBD1. Unmatched junction bases numbered 2, after V lost 7 bases and J lost 1 base. The CDR3 spans 13 residues. Germline V gene data show CDR1 as LNHDA and CDR2 as SQIVND (reference sequence).

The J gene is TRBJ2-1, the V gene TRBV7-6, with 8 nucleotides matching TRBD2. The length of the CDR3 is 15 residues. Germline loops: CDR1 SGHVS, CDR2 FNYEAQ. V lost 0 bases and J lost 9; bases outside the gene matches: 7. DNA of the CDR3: TGTGCCAGCAGCTTAGCGCGGGGGGCCAGCGGTGAGCAGTTCTTC. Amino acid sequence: CASSLARGASGEQFF.

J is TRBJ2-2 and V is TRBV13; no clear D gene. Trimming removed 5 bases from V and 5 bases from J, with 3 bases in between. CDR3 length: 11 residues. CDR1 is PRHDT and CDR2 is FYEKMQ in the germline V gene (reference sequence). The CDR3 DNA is TGTGCCAGCAGCCGGACCGGGGAGCTGTTTTTT. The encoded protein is CASSRTGELFF.

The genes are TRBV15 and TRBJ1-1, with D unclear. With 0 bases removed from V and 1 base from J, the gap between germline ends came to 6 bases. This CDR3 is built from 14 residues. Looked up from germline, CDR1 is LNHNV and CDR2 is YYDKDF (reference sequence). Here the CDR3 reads CATSRDLSNTEAFF. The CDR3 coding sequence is TGTGCCACCAGCAGAGATCTCTCGAACACTGAAGCTTTCTTT.

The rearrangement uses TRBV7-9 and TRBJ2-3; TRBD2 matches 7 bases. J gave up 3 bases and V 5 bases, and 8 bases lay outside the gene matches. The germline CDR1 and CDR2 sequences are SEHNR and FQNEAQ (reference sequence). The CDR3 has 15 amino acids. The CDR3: CASSLRSGVTDTQYF. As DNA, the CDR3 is TGTGCCAGCAGCCTCCGGAGCGGGGTGACAGATACGCAGTATTTT.

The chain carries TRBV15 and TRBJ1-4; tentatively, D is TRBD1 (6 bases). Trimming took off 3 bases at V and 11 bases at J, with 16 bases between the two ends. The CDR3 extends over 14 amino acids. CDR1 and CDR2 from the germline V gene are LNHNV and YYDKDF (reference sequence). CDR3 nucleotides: TGTGCCACCAGCAGTCTTTCCACCACAGGGAAACTGTTTTTT. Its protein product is CATSSLSTTGKLFF.

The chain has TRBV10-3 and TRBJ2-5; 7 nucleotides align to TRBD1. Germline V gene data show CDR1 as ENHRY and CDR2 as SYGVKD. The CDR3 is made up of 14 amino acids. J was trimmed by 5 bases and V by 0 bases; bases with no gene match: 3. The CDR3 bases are TGTGCCATCAGTGAGTCAGGCAGGGGGGAGACCCAGTACTTC. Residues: CAISESGRGETQYF.

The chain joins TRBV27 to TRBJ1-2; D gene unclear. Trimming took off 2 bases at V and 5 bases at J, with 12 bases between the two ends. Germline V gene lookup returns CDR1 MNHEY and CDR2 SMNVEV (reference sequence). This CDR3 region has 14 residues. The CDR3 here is CASSLTSGPYGYTF. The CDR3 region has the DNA TGTGCCAGCAGTTTAACGTCAGGCCCTTATGGCTACACCTTC.

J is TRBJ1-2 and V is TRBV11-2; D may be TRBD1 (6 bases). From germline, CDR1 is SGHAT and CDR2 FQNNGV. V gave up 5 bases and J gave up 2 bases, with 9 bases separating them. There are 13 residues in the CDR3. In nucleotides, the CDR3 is TGTGCCAGCAGCCGAGACAGGAACTATGGCTACACCTTC. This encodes CASSRDRNYGYTF.

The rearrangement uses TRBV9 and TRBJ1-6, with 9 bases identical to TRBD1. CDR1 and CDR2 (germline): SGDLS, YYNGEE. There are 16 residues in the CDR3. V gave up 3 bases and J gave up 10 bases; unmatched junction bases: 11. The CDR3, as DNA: TGTGCCAGCAGCGGCGATCCGGGACAGGGTGGGTCACCCCTCCACTTT. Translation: CASSGDPGQGGSPLHF.

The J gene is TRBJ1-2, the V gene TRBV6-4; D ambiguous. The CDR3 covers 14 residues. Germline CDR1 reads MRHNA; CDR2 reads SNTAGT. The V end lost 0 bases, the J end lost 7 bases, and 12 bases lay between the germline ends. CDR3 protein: CASSDSNVVGGYTF. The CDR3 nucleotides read TGTGCCAGCAGTGACTCGAATGTGGTCGGTGGCTACACCTTC.

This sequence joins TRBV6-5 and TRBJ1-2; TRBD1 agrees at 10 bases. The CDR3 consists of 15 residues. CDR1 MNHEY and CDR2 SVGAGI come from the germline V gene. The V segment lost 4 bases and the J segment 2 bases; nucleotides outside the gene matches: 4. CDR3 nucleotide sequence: TGTGCCAGCAGTTGGACAGGGGGAGAAAACTATGGCTACACCTTC. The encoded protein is CASSWTGGENYGYTF.

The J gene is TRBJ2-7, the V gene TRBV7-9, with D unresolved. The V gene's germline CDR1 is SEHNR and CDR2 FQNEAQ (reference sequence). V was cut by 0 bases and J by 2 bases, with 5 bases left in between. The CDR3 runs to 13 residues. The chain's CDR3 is CASSLANTYEQYF. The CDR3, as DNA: TGTGCCAGCAGCTTAGCTAATACCTACGAGCAGTACTTC.